A selection of T cell receptor beta chains follows, all from one sample in a study of blood T cells in healthy people across ages. MiXCR, applied by TCRdb to the 5' RACE reads, yields one record per CDR3 protein. The sample consists of about 500,000 distinct CDR3 sequences, 24% of them appearing once. A further study also used this sample, focusing on T cells of mothers and their children.

The sample was blood. The receptors here all came from a boy aged 5-17 years in good health. The CDR3 runs from the conserved cysteine through the conserved F or W. Fields, in order: J gene, D gene, V gene, clone size, CDR3 protein, CDR3 DNA. D genes are given only for firm matches. Where a row states a size, it is once, few, many or the class of an expanded clone; other rows omit it.

TRBJ2-2,NA,TRBV6-1,NA,CASSPGLTGKVPGELFF,TGTGCCAGCAGTCCCGGGTTGACAGGAAAGGTTCCCGGGGAGCTGTTTTTT
TRBJ1-1,NA,TRBV20-1,many,CSARGNTEAFF,TGCAGTGCTAGAGGGAACACTGAAGCTTTCTTT
TRBJ2-1,NA,TRBV9,NA,CASSVANREQFF,TGTGCCAGCAGCGTAGCTAACAGGGAGCAGTTCTTC
TRBJ2-3,NA,TRBV4-3,NA,CASSTTATGTDTQYF,TGCGCCAGCAGCACAACAGCTACTGGCACAGATACGCAGTATTTT
TRBJ2-5,NA,TRBV6-5,few,CASSVLATKKTQYF,TGTGCCAGCAGTGTATTAGCGACAAAGAAGACCCAGTACTTC
TRBJ1-2,NA,TRBV28,NA,CASGSGRSNYGYTF,TGTGCCAGCGGATCAGGGCGATCAAACTATGGCTACACCTTC
TRBJ2-7,TRBD2,TRBV20-1,NA,CSKTSGTSYEQYF,TGCAGTAAGACTAGCGGGACTTCCTACGAGCAGTACTTC
TRBJ2-5,NA,TRBV4-1,many,CASSQATNGETQYF,TGCGCCAGCAGCCAAGCGACTAATGGAGAGACCCAGTACTTC
TRBJ2-3,TRBD1,TRBV6-1,NA,CASSAQGAGQDTQYF,TGTGCCAGCAGTGCACAGGGGGCAGGTCAAGATACGCAGTATTTT
TRBJ2-7,NA,TRBV6-1,NA,CASGRDGASYEQYF,TGTGCCAGCGGCCGGGACGGGGCCTCTTACGAGCAGTACTTC
TRBJ2-5,NA,TRBV5-6,NA,CASSLIKETQHF,TGTGCCAGCAGCTTGATTAAAGAGACCCAGCACTTC
TRBJ2-5,TRBD1,TRBV24-1,NA,CATSASDRVETQYF,TGTGCCACCAGTGCCTCGGACAGGGTCGAGACCCAGTACTTC
TRBJ2-7,NA,TRBV6-6,NA,CASSSGVGYEQYF,TGTGCCAGCAGTTCGGGAGTGGGCTACGAGCAGTACTTC
TRBJ2-5,NA,TRBV12-3/TRBV12-4,few,CASSLDVQETQYF,TGTGCCAGCAGTTTAGACGTCCAAGAGACCCAGTACTTC
TRBJ2-7,NA,TRBV6-2/TRBV6-3,NA,CVSRKIRRQELSSYEQYF,TGTGTCAGCAGGAAGATCCGAAGACAGGAACTGAGCTCCTACGAGCAGTACTTC
TRBJ2-1,TRBD2,TRBV29-1,many,CSVAPSGSSYNEQFF,TGCAGCGTCGCCCCTAGCGGAAGCTCCTACAATGAGCAGTTCTTC
TRBJ2-3,TRBD1,TRBV11-1,NA,CASSPRQGEGYTQYF,TGTGCCAGCAGCCCCCGACAGGGGGAGGGGTATACGCAGTATTTT
TRBJ2-1,TRBD1,TRBV18,many,CASSPPLMGQGSHNEQFF,TGTGCCAGCTCACCACCCCTGATGGGACAGGGGTCCCACAATGAGCAGTTCTTC
TRBJ2-1,NA,TRBV24-1,NA,CATAEDAYNEQFF,TGTGCCACCGCCGAGGACGCCTACAATGAGCAGTTCTTC
TRBJ2-1,NA,TRBV7-2,NA,CASSFILYNEQFF,TGTGCCAGCAGCTTTATTCTATACAATGAGCAGTTCTTC
TRBJ2-2,NA,TRBV7-2,NA,CASSRPERGNTGELFF,TGTGCCAGCAGCCGCCCCGAACGGGGGAACACCGGGGAGCTGTTTTTT
TRBJ2-7,TRBD2,TRBV6-1,NA,CASSDGGEAYEQYF,TGTGCCAGCAGTGATGGGGGGGAGGCCTACGAGCAGTACTTC
TRBJ2-1,TRBD2,TRBV6-4,few,CASSARTSGTPGEQFF,TGTGCCAGCAGTGCCAGGACTAGCGGGACCCCCGGTGAGCAGTTCTTC
TRBJ2-7,NA,TRBV5-1,many,CASSLGEDYEQYF,TGCGCCAGCAGCTTGGGGGAGGACTACGAGCAGTACTTC
TRBJ2-7,NA,TRBV20-1,few,CSAPRGPAQGARAYEQYF,TGCAGTGCTCCGAGAGGACCGGCCCAGGGAGCCCGGGCCTACGAGCAGTACTTC
TRBJ2-1,TRBD2,TRBV20-1,NA,CSARQGNKRGNEQFF,TGCAGTGCTAGACAGGGTAACAAGCGGGGCAATGAGCAGTTCTTC
TRBJ2-1,NA,TRBV15,few,CATSSSGTRQNEQFF,TGTGCCACCAGCAGCTCCGGGACTCGTCAGAATGAGCAGTTCTTC
TRBJ2-7,NA,TRBV28,NA,CASPNSRGEQYF,TGTGCCAGCCCCAATTCCCGGGGCGAGCAGTACTTC
TRBJ2-3,TRBD2,TRBV2,NA,CASSGRESPDTQYF,TGTGCCAGCAGTGGGCGGGAGAGTCCAGATACGCAGTATTTT
TRBJ2-7,NA,TRBV4-1,NA,CASSPWGEGGYEQYF,TGCGCCAGCAGCCCCTGGGGAGAGGGGGGTTACGAGCAGTACTTC
TRBJ2-1,TRBD2,TRBV5-5,few,CASSFTGGEQFF,TGTGCCAGCAGCTTTACGGGGGGTGAGCAGTTCTTC
TRBJ2-3,NA,TRBV4-3,NA,CASSLGGGTLTDTQYF,TGCGCCAGCAGCCTCGGAGGCGGGACACTCACAGATACGCAGTATTTT
TRBJ1-4,NA,TRBV15,NA,CATSRDGTADYEKLFF,TGTGCCACCAGCAGAGACGGGACGGCGGACTATGAAAAACTGTTTTTT
TRBJ2-1,NA,TRBV11-2,few,CASSLGPLASINNEQFF,TGTGCCAGCAGCTTAGGGCCCCTAGCTTCCATAAACAATGAGCAGTTCTTC
TRBJ2-7,TRBD2,TRBV4-1,NA,CASSPTSLSYEQYF,TGCGCCAGCAGCCCGACTAGCCTCTCCTACGAGCAGTACTTC
TRBJ1-5,NA,TRBV12-3/TRBV12-4,few,CASSMLGTISQPQHF,TGTGCCAGCAGTATGCTCGGGACCATCAGTCAGCCCCAGCATTTT
TRBJ2-1,NA,TRBV6-1,NA,CASSETRSSYNEQFF,TGTGCCAGCAGTGAAACCAGGAGCTCCTACAATGAGCAGTTCTTC
TRBJ2-1,NA,TRBV14,NA,CASSQDSQQFF,TGTGCCAGCAGCCAAGATTCACAGCAGTTCTTC
TRBJ2-3,NA,TRBV7-9,NA,CASFSTRDVGTDTQYF,TGTGCCAGCTTTTCCACGCGGGACGTTGGCACAGATACGCAGTATTTT
TRBJ1-6,NA,TRBV7-6,NA,CASSSWGRTENSPLHF,TGTGCCAGCAGCTCCTGGGGGAGGACGGAAAATTCACCCCTCCACTTT
TRBJ2-5,TRBD2,TRBV6-1,few,CASSAILAGVETQYF,TGTGCCAGCAGTGCGATACTAGCGGGAGTAGAGACCCAGTACTTC
TRBJ1-4,NA,TRBV6-6,NA,CASSYSLRGKLFF,TGTGCCAGCAGTTACTCTTTAAGGGGAAAACTGTTTTTT
TRBJ1-2,NA,TRBV18,once,CASSPTGDNYGYTF,TGTGCCAGCTCACCAACCGGTGATAACTATGGCTACACCTTC
TRBJ2-3,NA,TRBV29-1,NA,CSVGRGTNTDTQYF,TGCAGCGTTGGTCGGGGCACCAACACAGATACGCAGTATTTT
TRBJ2-6,NA,TRBV28,NA,CASSLSWQGFTSGANVLTF,TGTGCCAGCAGTTTAAGTTGGCAGGGGTTTACCTCTGGGGCCAACGTCCTGACTTTC
TRBJ2-4,NA,TRBV30,few,CAWGGGRLMLAKNIQYF,TGTGCCTGGGGCGGGGGCCGCCTGATGCTAGCCAAAAACATTCAGTACTTC
TRBJ2-5,TRBD1,TRBV27,NA,CASSPGQVFQETQYF,TGTGCCAGCAGTCCGGGACAGGTTTTCCAAGAGACCCAGTACTTC
TRBJ2-7,NA,TRBV29-1,NA,CSVRGDNYEQYF,TGCAGCGTGAGAGGGGACAACTACGAGCAGTACTTC
TRBJ2-5,TRBD2,TRBV28,few,CASSLWVAGDQGTQYF,TGTGCCAGCAGTTTATGGGTAGCGGGGGATCAAGGGACCCAGTACTTC
TRBJ2-2,TRBD2,TRBV28,NA,CASSLSEGDYLSDTGELFF,TGTGCCAGCAGTTTATCTGAAGGGGACTACCTATCGGACACCGGGGAGCTGTTTTTT
TRBJ2-7,NA,TRBV29-1,NA,CSVTPLGSYEQYF,TGCAGCGTTACACCACTAGGTTCCTACGAGCAGTACTTC
TRBJ2-1,TRBD2,TRBV10-3,NA,CAISDGTSGMQYNEQFF,TGTGCCATCAGTGATGGGACTAGCGGGATGCAGTACAATGAGCAGTTCTTC
TRBJ2-4,NA,TRBV7-2,NA,CASSRGGGQVKDIQYF,TGTGCCAGCAGTCGTGGGGGGGGACAGGTCAAAGACATTCAGTACTTC
TRBJ2-5,NA,TRBV7-2,NA,CASIQELGRGETQYF,TGTGCCAGCATCCAGGAGTTGGGGCGAGGGGAGACCCAGTACTTC
TRBJ1-6,NA,TRBV9,few,CASSVGREWGSPLHF,TGTGCCAGCAGCGTAGGCCGGGAATGGGGTTCACCCCTCCACTTT
TRBJ2-3,TRBD2,TRBV29-1,NA,CSVSSGGATDTQYF,TGCAGCGTATCTAGCGGGGGGGCTACAGATACGCAGTATTTT
TRBJ2-1,NA,TRBV7-2,NA,CASSFYRDPHEQFF,TGTGCCAGCAGCTTCTACAGGGACCCCCATGAGCAGTTCTTC
TRBJ2-3,NA,TRBV20-1,NA,CSARLTHHLTSTDTQYF,TGCAGTGCTAGATTGACCCACCACTTGACTAGCACAGATACGCAGTATTTT
TRBJ2-3,TRBD1,TRBV3-1,NA,CASSQYRGEGDTQYF,TGTGCCAGCAGCCAATACAGGGGCGAGGGGGATACGCAGTATTTT